These T cell receptor beta chains were read from a single sample in a study of cytomegalovirus exposure and HLA in healthy donors. TCRdb keeps only in-frame clones here, not all; method: immunoSEQ multiplex PCR. This table has 150,000 to 200,000 clones, roughly four fifths appearing once. Sequenced material: PBMCs. The receptors stem from a woman aged 30 to 39 in good health and CMV-seropositive. CDR3s include the opening cysteine and the closing phenylalanine or tryptophan. The D gene is left open where the match is weak. A row's size may be missing; if present it is once, few, many or a size class.

size	V	J	D	DNA	CDR3
-	TRBV7-6	TRBJ2-7	TRBD2	TGTGCCAGCAGCCCCATTAGCGGGGGCTACGAGCAGTACTTC	CASSPISGGYEQYF
-	TRBV18	TRBJ1-5	-	TGTGCCAGCTCCCCGGCTAGGGAGCCCAATCAGCCCCAGCATTTT	CASSPAREPNQPQHF
few	TRBV27	TRBJ1-6	-	TGTGCCAGCAGTTTCGTCACAGGGAAGGTACTGACGAGTTCACCCCTCCACTTT	CASSFVTGKVLTSSPLHF
-	TRBV13	TRBJ2-1	TRBD2	TGTGCCAGCAGCCCGCTAGCGGCGGTCTACAATGAGCAGTTCTTC	CASSPLAAVYNEQFF
few	TRBV7-9	TRBJ2-5	-	TGTGCCAGCAGCTTCAACGGGCAAGAGACCCAGTACTTC	CASSFNGQETQYF
few	TRBV2	TRBJ1-2	TRBD1	TGTGCCACCCGGAGGACAGGGTCTGGCTACACCTTC	CATRRTGSGYTF
-	TRBV21-1	TRBJ1-5	-	TGTGCCAGCAGCAAAGGCTCAGCCCTTGGGGCTCAGCCCCAGCATTTT	CASSKGSALGAQPQHF
-	TRBV7-2	TRBJ2-3	-	TGTGCCAGCGCCGCGAGGATTGGTGTAGATACGCAGTATTTT	CASAARIGVDTQYF
-	TRBV10-1	TRBJ2-1	-	TGCGCCAGCAGTGAGTTCTTGGATGGAGCGGGTGAGCAGTTCTTC	CASSEFLDGAGEQFF
few	TRBV25-1	TRBJ1-1	-	TGTGCCAGCAGTGAATTCGGGGAATACACTGAAGCTTTCTTT	CASSEFGEYTEAFF
-	TRBV6-1	TRBJ2-7	TRBD1	TGTGCCAGCTCCCGGGACAGGGTCATCGAGCAGTACTTC	CASSRDRVIEQYF
few	TRBV28	TRBJ2-3	-	TGTGCCACCTATATAGAGGATACGCAGTATTTT	CATYIEDTQYF
once	TRBV19	TRBJ2-2	TRBD2	TGTGCCAGCCGTGGCGGGAGTAGAACCGGGGAGCTGTTTTTT	CASRGGSRTGELFF
-	TRBV6-5	TRBJ2-1	TRBD1	TGTGCCAGCAGCCTCAAGACAGGGATGAATGAGCAGTTCTTC	CASSLKTGMNEQFF
-	TRBV5-6	TRBJ2-4	-	TGTGCCAGCAGCACTTCAGGGGATGGAAACATTCAGTACTTC	CASSTSGDGNIQYF
-	TRBV10-1	TRBJ2-1	TRBD2	TGCGCCAGCAGTGAGTCGAGCCTAGCGGGTTTCAATGAGCAGTTCTTC	CASSESSLAGFNEQFF